This T cell receptor beta chain was obtained from a study of technical replicates of blood from four donors. Assay used: immunoSEQ multiplex PCR; TCRdb lists only in-frame clones, some missing. The sample has fewer than 85,000 clones; roughly 90% are singletons. CDR1 and CDR2 (germline): LGHNA, YSLEER. There are 15 residues in the CDR3. V dropped 4 bases and J dropped 2 bases, with 11 bases sitting between them. Sequenced: PBMCs. The sequence was obtained from a human donor in good health. Some clones in this sample may be carry-over from other donors' samples. The chain has TRBV4-3 and TRBJ2-2, with TRBD2 as a possible D gene (6 bases). The CDR3 DNA follows: TGCGCCAGCAGCCGAGAGGGACTTAACACCGGGGAGCTGTTTTTT. The encoded protein is CASSREGLNTGELFF.